This TCR beta chain was profiled in a study of cytomegalovirus exposure and HLA in healthy donors. Points from the study as a whole: A later analysis reported that several of the most significant clusters appeared to be linked to common viral pathogens, among them Epstein-Barr virus.

Regarding this clone: Its antigen is still unknown.

Trimming took off 5 bases at V and 4 bases at J, with 16 bases between the two ends. The germline V gene encodes CDR1 SGHTA and CDR2 FQGNSA. This CDR3 is built from 15 residues. Primers included in the PCR were 60 Vbeta and 13 Jbeta primers. Using immunoSEQ multiplex PCR, the repertoire was profiled, and TCRdb retains in-frame clones only, with some absent. This sample has 150,000 to 200,000 clones, with roughly 80% found just once. This rearrangement joins TRBV7-2 to TRBJ2-3; a weak D match, TRBD2 (6 bases). The sequence came from a male donor in good health and CMV-seronegative. Sequencing was carried out using PBMCs. The CDR3 sequence: CASSDTSGGPDTQYF. For the CDR3, the DNA is TGTGCCAGCAGCGACACCTCCGGAGGGCCAGATACGCAGTATTTT.